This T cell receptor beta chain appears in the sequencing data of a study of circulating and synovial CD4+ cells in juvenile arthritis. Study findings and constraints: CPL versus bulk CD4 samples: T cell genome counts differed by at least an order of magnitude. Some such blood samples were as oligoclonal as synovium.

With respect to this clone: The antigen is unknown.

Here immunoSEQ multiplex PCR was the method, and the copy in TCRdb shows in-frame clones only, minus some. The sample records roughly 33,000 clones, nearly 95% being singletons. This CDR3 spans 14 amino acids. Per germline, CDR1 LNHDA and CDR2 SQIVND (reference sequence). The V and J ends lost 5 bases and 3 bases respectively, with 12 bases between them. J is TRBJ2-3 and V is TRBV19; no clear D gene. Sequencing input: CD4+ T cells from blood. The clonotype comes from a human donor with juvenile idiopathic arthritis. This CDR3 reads CASSVARWTDTQYF. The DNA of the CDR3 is TGTGCCAGTAGTGTGGCCAGGTGGACAGATACGCAGTATTTT.